This T cell receptor (beta chain) derives from a study of Graves' ophthalmopathy and Graves' hyperthyroidism. Study-wide context: The term stable hyperthyroidism indicated an absence of ophthalmopathy within 18 months of follow-up. Study observations and caveats: Most thyroid clonotypes expanded beyond 0.001 frequency were also found in blood. From stable hyperthyroidism, ophthalmopathy was separated by a 13-signature model with 87.88% sensitivity and 75% to 82% specificity.

This clonotype was counted at least ten times. As yet, its antigen is unknown. Trimming left V 1 base short and J 5 bases short, with 15 bases between. The CDR3 loop spans 15 amino acids. Germline V gene lookup returns CDR1 SGHTA and CDR2 FQGNSA. RNA transcripts provided the template for amplifying TCR beta CDR3 regions. The authors performed first-round RT-PCR with HTBI primers and then a second-round multiplex PCR. MiXCR, run by TCRdb on the multiplex PCR reads, gives a single entry per CDR3 protein. Found here are some 1.1 million distinct CDR3 sequences, 36% of them singletons; the top ten hold roughly 10%.

Sequenced material: peripheral blood or thyroid tissue (not recorded which). The rearrangement uses TRBV7-2 and TRBJ2-7, with D perhaps given as TRBD1 or TRBD2 (5 bases each). This sequence originates from an adult man with Graves' hyperthyroidism. The CDR3 region has the DNA TGTGCCAGCAGCTTAGGGACGGGACGAGTCAACGAGCAGTACTTC. Protein: CASSLGTGRVNEQYF.